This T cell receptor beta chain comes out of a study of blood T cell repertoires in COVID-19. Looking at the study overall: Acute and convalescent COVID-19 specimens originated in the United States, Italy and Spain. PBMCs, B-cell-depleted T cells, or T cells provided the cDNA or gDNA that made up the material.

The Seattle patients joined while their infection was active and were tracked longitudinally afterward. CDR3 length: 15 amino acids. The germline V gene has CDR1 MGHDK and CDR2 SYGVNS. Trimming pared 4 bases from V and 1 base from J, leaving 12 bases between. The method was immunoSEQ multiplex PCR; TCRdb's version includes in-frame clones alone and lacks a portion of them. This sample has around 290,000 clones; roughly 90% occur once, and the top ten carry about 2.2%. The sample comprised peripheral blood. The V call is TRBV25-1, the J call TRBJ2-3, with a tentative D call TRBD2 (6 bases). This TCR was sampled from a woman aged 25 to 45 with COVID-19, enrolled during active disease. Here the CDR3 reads CASSASSGGTDTQYF. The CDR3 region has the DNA TGTGCCAGCAGTGCTAGCTCGGGAGGCACAGATACGCAGTATTTT.